The rows below give T cell receptor beta chains drawn from one sample of a study of post-analysis software for immune sequencing data. TCRdb reprocessed the PCR reads with MiXCR, giving one entry per CDR3 protein. The table lists about 200,000 distinct CDR3 sequences, 25% to 35% of them singletons, with 3% to 4% in the top ten. The sample was blood. The source is a girl aged 2-17 years with multiple sclerosis. Each CDR3 is given with its conserved first and last residue. Not every row has a clone size; where given, it reads once, few, many or a size class.

TRBV27 | many | CASRWGQGSDNEQFF
TRBV29-1 | many | CSTTENRASTDTQYF
TRBV12-3/TRBV12-4 | few | CASRGGGNRGYTF
TRBV18 | NA | CACSTDQGWSYNEQFF
TRBV7-2 | NA | CASSIGQGQGYGYTF
TRBV5-1 | few | CASSLDGGRWTEAFF
TRBV27 | few | CASSLVSLRHDEQFF
TRBV20-1 | NA | CSARAPGGANQPQHF
TRBV5-1 | NA | CASSFRGAGTDTQYF
TRBV12-3/TRBV12-4 | few | CASSPLRQGRDGYTF
TRBV12-3/TRBV12-4 | few | CASSLKEKAGYTF
TRBV6-1 | NA | CATIKTTDTQYF